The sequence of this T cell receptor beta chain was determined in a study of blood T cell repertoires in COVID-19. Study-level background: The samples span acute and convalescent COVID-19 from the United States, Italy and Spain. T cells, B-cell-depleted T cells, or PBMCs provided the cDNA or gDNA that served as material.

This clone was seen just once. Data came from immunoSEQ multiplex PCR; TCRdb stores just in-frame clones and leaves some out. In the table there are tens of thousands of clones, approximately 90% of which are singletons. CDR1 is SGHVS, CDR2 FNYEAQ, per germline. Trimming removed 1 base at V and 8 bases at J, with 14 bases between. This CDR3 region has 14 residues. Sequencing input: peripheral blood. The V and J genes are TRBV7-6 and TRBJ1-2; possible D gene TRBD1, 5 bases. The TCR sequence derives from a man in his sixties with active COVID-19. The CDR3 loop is CASSLGSGRRGYTF. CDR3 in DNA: TGTGCCAGCAGCTTAGGTTCAGGGCGTAGAGGCTACACCTTC.